Reported below is one TCR beta chain. The antigen remains undetermined. The data belong to a study of T cell responses to AZD1222 COVID-19 vaccine. TCRdb's copy holds only in-frame clones and misses some; the assay was immunoSEQ multiplex PCR. The sample holds approximately 150,000 clones, around 93% seen once. CDR1 is PRHDT and CDR2 is FYEKMQ in the germline V gene (reference sequence). The ends were cut back, 0 bases at V and 5 bases at J, with 11 bases in the middle. The CDR3 consists of 14 residues. Study-wide results and limits: A mostly white British donor set with more females was recruited, and clonal diversity was possibly underestimated. All repertoire sampling was performed exclusively after the peak T cell response.

The material was peripheral blood, obtained on day 0 of AZD1222 vaccination. The source is an adult in good health. This chain uses TRBV13 with TRBJ2-7; D might be TRBD1 (5 bases). The CDR3 spells CASSLGGARDEQYF. The CDR3 DNA follows: TGTGCCAGCAGCTTAGGAGGGGCAAGGGACGAGCAGTACTTC.